These T cell receptor beta chains were read from a single sample in a study of T cells in Graves' hyperthyroidism and ophthalmopathy. One entry per CDR3 protein, called by TCRdb with MiXCR from the multiplex PCR reads. Of under 350,000 distinct CDR3 sequences listed, about 20% were seen once; the top ten hold approximately 49%. Specimen: blood. The receptors shown here come from a woman in her fifties or sixties with Graves' hyperthyroidism. Both conserved end residues are part of each CDR3. A D gene is named only where the DNA matches it firmly. Clone size is not always given. Where it is, it says once, few, many or a class for expanded clones.

CDR3 DNA,CDR3 protein,J gene,clone size,V gene,D gene
TGTGCCATCAGTGAGTCGGGACAGGGGCTGGGCAATGAGCAGTTCTTC,CAISESGQGLGNEQFF,TRBJ2-1,few,TRBV10-3,TRBD1
TGTGCCAGCGTAGGGTTTCAAGGACTATCCAGCTCCTACAATGAGCAGTTCTTC,CASVGFQGLSSSYNEQFF,TRBJ2-1,-,TRBV19,-
TGTGCCAGCAGCCGGGGAAACACCTACGAGCAGTACTTC,CASSRGNTYEQYF,TRBJ2-7,many,TRBV3-1,-
TGTGCCTGGAGTCCCCAGGACGGTGAAGCTTTCTTT,CAWSPQDGEAFF,TRBJ1-1,many,TRBV30,-
TGTGCCAGCAGCCCGGGGAGGGGGAACACTGAAGCTTTCTTT,CASSPGRGNTEAFF,TRBJ1-1,-,TRBV7-3,-
TGTGCCAGCAGCTTATCCGGGAATTCACCCCTCCACTTT,CASSLSGNSPLHF,TRBJ1-6,-,TRBV5-8,-
TGTGCTAGCAGCTTATTCCCCCCGACTAGCGGGAGACAAGAGACCCAGTACTTC,CASSLFPPTSGRQETQYF,TRBJ2-5,few,TRBV7-7,TRBD2
TGTGCCAGCAGCCCCCCGGGAGTGAACACCGGGGAGCTGTTTTTT,CASSPPGVNTGELFF,TRBJ2-2,-,TRBV11-1,-
TGCAGTGCTAGGAGGACAGGGGGTCTCGATGGCTACACCTTC,CSARRTGGLDGYTF,TRBJ1-2,many,TRBV20-1,TRBD1
TGCAGTGCGGCCCAGGGGGCGGTTGAAGAGACCCAGTACTTC,CSAAQGAVEETQYF,TRBJ2-5,few,TRBV20-1,TRBD1
TGTGCCAGCTCACTTAAAGATGGGGGAACTGAGCAGTTCTTC,CASSLKDGGTEQFF,TRBJ2-1,few,TRBV18,-
TGCAGTGCTAGGGCTAGCGGGGGGAACCCAGATACGCAGTATTTT,CSARASGGNPDTQYF,TRBJ2-3,once,TRBV20-1,TRBD2
TGTGCCAGCAGTGGGTCGGAGAGCTCCTACAATGAGCAGTTCTTC,CASSGSESSYNEQFF,TRBJ2-1,many,TRBV27,-
TGTGCCAGCAGTTTACTAGCGGGGGGCTCAGATACGCAGTATTTT,CASSLLAGGSDTQYF,TRBJ2-3,few,TRBV12-3/TRBV12-4,TRBD2
TGTGCCAGCAGTGTAGGGGAGCCCAATCAGCCCCAGCATTTT,CASSVGEPNQPQHF,TRBJ1-5,few,TRBV6-1,-
TGTGCCAGCAGCTTAGATCTAGCGGGTGAGCAGTTCTTC,CASSLDLAGEQFF,TRBJ2-1,many,TRBV11-2,TRBD2
TGCAGTGCCCTCCCTAGGGGATACGAGCAGTACTTC,CSALPRGYEQYF,TRBJ2-7,-,TRBV20-1,-
TGCAGTGCTAGTAATGAATACGAGCAGTACTTC,CSASNEYEQYF,TRBJ2-7,few,TRBV20-1,-
TGTGCCAGCAGTTTGGACAGGGGAACCGAGCAGTACTTC,CASSLDRGTEQYF,TRBJ2-7,few,TRBV28,TRBD1
TGTGCCAGCAGCTACAGGGGGGCTGGAAACACCATATATTTT,CASSYRGAGNTIYF,TRBJ1-3,-,TRBV3-1,TRBD1
TGTGCCAGCAGTAGTACAGGGGGCTGGAACACTGAAGCTTTCTTT,CASSSTGGWNTEAFF,TRBJ1-1,few,TRBV7-3,TRBD1
TGTGCCACCAGCAGAGAAGTCGGTGGGATGGGTGGCTACACCTTC,CATSREVGGMGGYTF,TRBJ1-2,many,TRBV15,-
TGTGCCAGCACCCTCCGGGATGAGCAGTTCTTC,CASTLRDEQFF,TRBJ2-1,few,TRBV13,-
TGCGCCAGCAGCCAAGTAACGGGAGTGGACGAGCAGTACTTC,CASSQVTGVDEQYF,TRBJ2-7,few,TRBV4-1,-
TGTGCCAGCAGTGGGGGGAAGGGTTTGGGTGAAAAACTGTTTTTT,CASSGGKGLGEKLFF,TRBJ1-4,few,TRBV2,-
TGCAGTGCGGAAGGAACCGCTAGCACAGATACGCAGTATTTT,CSAEGTASTDTQYF,TRBJ2-3,many,TRBV20-1,-
TGCGCCAGCAGCTTGGACGAGCAGTACTTC,CASSLDEQYF,TRBJ2-7,many,TRBV5-1,-
TGTGCCAGCAGCTTATGGAGTGGCAATGAGCAGTTCTTC,CASSLWSGNEQFF,TRBJ2-1,many,TRBV7-3,-